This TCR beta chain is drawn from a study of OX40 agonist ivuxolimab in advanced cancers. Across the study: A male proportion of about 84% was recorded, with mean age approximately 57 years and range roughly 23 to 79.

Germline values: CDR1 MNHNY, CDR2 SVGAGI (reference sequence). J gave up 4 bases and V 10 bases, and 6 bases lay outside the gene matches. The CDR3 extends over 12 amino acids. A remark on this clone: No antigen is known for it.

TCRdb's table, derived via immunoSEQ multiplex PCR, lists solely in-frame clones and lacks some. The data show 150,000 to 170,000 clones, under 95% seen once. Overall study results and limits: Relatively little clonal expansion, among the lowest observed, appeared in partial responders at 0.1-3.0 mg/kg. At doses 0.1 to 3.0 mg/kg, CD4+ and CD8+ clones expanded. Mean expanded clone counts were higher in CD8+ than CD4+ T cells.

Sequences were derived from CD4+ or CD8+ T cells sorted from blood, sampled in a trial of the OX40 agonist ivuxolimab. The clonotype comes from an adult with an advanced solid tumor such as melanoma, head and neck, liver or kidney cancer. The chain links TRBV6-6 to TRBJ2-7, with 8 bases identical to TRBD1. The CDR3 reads CAIGDRWYEQYF. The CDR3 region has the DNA TGTGCCATCGGGGACAGGTGGTACGAGCAGTACTTC.